This T cell receptor beta chain was retrieved from a study of blood T cell repertoires in COVID-19. Study in general: Cohort 3 donors were reported recovered after two negative PCRs, clearance, or symptom resolution. PBMCs, B-cell-depleted T cells, or T cells provided the cDNA or gDNA that made up the material. Samples came from the United States, Italy and Spain, spanning acute and convalescent COVID-19.

CDR3 length: 15 residues. CDR1 and CDR2 (germline): SGHRS, YFSETQ. Trimming shortened V by 1 base and J by 5 bases, and 12 bases separated the two germline ends. TCRdb's table, derived via immunoSEQ multiplex PCR, lists solely in-frame clones and lacks some. Of over 200,000 clones in the sample, 86% were seen once. Enrollees, about 18 to 90 years old, lived in approximately 25 US areas. Material for sequencing was PBMCs or T cells enriched from blood (not recorded which). This sequence was found in a woman aged 45-65 years in a cohort exposed to, infected with or recovered from COVID-19 (not recorded which). The chain employs TRBV5-1 and TRBJ2-2; TRBD1 might be the D (7 bases). The DNA of the CDR3 is TGCGCCAGCAGCTTGAGTGCAGGGGGGACCGGGGAGCTGTTTTTT. This translates into CASSLSAGGTGELFF.